The T cell receptor (beta chain) under discussion was sequenced for a study of human T cells and chemical hapten exposure. The wider study: Patients were mainly female, each with alopecia areata, totalis or universalis.

Time point in this sample: patch test 1, 2 weeks after DPC sensitization. Sample treatment: therapeutic diphenylcyclopropenone sensitization with weekly scalp DPC. Whole blood that had not been fractionated was the source of extracted total RNA. V shed 1 base and J 5 bases; nucleotides not matched to a gene: 8. CDR3 length equals 16 residues. The germline gives CDR1 SGHKS, CDR2 YYEKEE (reference sequence). Overall study results and limits: Sensitization with DPC brought no change to TCRs above 1 in 1000 in frequency.

TCRdb processed the RACE reads anew with MiXCR; each CDR3 protein has one entry. Here the sample spans around 74,000 distinct CDR3 sequences, around a third being singletons. About this clonotype: Its antigen is currently unknown.

The source of this sequence is a middle-aged man with alopecia areata. Some clones in this sample may be carry-over from other donors' samples. This rearrangement joins TRBV5-5 to TRBJ1-5; TRBD1 agrees at 8 bases. Sequencing used whole blood, obtained in connection with sensitization to the hapten diphenylcyclopropenone (DPC). For the CDR3, the DNA is TGTGCCAGCAGCTTGACGGGACAGGTGATAGATCAGCCCCAGCATTTT. As protein: CASSLTGQVIDQPQHF.